This T cell receptor beta chain is from a study of tumor-infiltrating lymphocytes in primary liver carcinoma. The roughly 17-31 mg bulk tissue piece was not sorted before simultaneous RNA and DNA extraction. Each tumor had five separate regions sampled. This CDR3 has 12 residues. Production of TCR beta cDNA used approximately 480 ng total RNA together with a constant-region primer. For TCR beta, libraries were produced by three nested multiplex PCR rounds using slightly modified ARM-PCR. PCR rounds one and two used TRBV1-TRBV30 forward primers with a C-beta reverse primer for about 9 cycles each. Using its own MiXCR run on the multiplex PCR reads, TCRdb lists one record per CDR3 protein. There are roughly 78,000 distinct CDR3 sequences in the sample; over 70% occur only once, and 12% to 15% lies in the top ten. To note about this clonotype: A junction boundary mismatches the germline segment, possibly from a read error.

The sequence derives from a woman aged 55-69 years with primary liver carcinoma and hepatitis B virus infection. Sequencing was done on a sample of liver tumor tissue from sampling region 4. The sample's subset: tumor region T4, right-lateral pole. This chain uses TRBV12-3 or TRBV12-4 with TRBJ2-4, with D hard to call. CDR3 in DNA: TGTGCCAGCAGTCTCCTGGAAAACATTCAGCACTTC. Protein sequence: CASSLLENIQHF.